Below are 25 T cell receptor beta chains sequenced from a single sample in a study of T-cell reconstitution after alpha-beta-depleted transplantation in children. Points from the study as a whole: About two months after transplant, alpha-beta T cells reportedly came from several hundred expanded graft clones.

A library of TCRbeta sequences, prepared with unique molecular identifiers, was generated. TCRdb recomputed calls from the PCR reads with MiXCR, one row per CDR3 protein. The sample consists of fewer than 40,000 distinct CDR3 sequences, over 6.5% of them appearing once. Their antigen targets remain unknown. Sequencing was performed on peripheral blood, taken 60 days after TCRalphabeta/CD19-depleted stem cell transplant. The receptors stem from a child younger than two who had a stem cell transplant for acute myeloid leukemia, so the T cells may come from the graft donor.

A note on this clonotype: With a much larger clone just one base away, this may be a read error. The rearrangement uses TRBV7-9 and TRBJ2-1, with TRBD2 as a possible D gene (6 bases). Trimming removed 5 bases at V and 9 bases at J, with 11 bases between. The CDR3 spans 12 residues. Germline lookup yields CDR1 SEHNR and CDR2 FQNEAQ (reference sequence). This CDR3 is CASSPNGGEQFF. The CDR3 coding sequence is TGTGCCAGCAGCCCCAACGGGGGTGAGCAGTTCTTC.

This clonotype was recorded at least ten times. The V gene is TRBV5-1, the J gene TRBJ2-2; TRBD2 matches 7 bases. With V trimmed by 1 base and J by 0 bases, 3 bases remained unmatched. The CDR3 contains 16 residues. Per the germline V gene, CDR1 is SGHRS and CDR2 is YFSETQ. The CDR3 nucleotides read TGCGCCAGCAGCTTGTCGGGAGGTTCGAACACCGGGGAGCTGTTTTTT. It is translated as CASSLSGGSNTGELFF.

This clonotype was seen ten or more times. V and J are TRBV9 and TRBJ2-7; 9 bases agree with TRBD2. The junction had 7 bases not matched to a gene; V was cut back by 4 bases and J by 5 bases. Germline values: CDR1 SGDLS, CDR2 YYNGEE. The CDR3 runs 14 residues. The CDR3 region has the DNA TGTGCCAGCAGCCCCCGGACTAGCGTACACGAGCAGTACTTC. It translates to CASSPRTSVHEQYF.

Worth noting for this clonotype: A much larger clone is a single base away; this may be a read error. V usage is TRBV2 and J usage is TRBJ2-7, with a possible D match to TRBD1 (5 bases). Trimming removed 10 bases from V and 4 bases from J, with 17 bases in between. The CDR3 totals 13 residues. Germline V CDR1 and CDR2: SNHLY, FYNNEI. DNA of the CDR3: TGTGCCAACCTCGTACAGGTCGCGTACGAGCAGTACTTC. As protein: CANLVQVAYEQYF. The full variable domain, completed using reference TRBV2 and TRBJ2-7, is EPEVTQTPSHQVTQMGQEVILRCVPISNHLYFYWYRQILGQKVEFLVSFYNNEISEKSEIFDDQFSVERPDGSNFTLKIRSTKLEDSAMYFCANLVQVAYEQYFGPGTRLTVT.

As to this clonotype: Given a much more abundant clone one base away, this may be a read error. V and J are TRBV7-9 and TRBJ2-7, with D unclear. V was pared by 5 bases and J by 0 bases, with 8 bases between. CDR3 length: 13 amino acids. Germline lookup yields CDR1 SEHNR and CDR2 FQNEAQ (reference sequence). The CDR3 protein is CASSPLASYEQYF. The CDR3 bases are TGTGCCAGCAGCCCGCTGGCCTCCTACGAGCAGTACTTC. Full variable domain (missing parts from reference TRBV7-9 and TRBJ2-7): DTGVSQNPRHKITKRGQNVTFRCDPISEHNRLYWYRQTLGQGPEFLTYFQNEAQLEKSRLLSDRFSAERPKGSFSTLEIQRTEQGDSAMYLCASSPLASYEQYFGPGTRLTVT.

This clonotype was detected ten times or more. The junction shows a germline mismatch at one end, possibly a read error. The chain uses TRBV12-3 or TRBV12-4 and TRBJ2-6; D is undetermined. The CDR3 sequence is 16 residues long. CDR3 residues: CASSLVLGSGANVLTF. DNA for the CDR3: TGTGCCAGCAGCTTAGTATTGGGGTCTGGGGCCAACGTCCTGACTTTC.

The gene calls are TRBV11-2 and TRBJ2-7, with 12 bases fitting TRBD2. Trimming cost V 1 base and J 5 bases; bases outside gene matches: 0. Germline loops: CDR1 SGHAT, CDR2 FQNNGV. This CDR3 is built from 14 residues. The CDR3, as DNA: TGTGCCAGCAGCTTAGGACTAGCGGGGGACGAGCAGTACTTC. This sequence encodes CASSLGLAGDEQYF.

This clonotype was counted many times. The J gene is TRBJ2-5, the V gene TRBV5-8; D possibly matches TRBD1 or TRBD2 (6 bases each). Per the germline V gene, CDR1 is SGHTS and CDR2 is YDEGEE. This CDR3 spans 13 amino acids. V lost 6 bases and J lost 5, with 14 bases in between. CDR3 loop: CASTSRGLETQYF. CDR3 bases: TGTGCCAGCACCTCCCGGGGGCTGGAGACCCAGTACTTC.

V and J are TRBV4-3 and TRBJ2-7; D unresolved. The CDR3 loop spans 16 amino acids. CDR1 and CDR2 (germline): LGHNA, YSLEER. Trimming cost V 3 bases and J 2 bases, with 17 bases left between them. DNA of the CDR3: TGCGCCAGCAGCCACGGGTTCCCTTCAGGACCCTACGAGCAGTACTTC. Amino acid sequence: CASSHGFPSGPYEQYF.

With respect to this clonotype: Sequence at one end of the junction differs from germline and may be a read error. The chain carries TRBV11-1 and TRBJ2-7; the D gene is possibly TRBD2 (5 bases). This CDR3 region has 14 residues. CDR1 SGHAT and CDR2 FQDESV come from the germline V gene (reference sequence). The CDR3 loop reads CARGPGLGCYEQYF. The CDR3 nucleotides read TGTGCCAGGGGCCCCGGACTGGGCTGCTACGAACAGTACTTC.

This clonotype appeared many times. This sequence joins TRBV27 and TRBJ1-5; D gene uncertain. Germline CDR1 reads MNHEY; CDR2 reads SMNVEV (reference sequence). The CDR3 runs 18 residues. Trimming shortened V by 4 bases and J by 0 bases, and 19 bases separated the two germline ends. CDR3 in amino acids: CASSSSPPDGYSNQPQHF. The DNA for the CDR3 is TGTGCCAGCAGTTCGAGCCCTCCGGACGGGTATAGCAATCAGCCCCAGCATTTT.

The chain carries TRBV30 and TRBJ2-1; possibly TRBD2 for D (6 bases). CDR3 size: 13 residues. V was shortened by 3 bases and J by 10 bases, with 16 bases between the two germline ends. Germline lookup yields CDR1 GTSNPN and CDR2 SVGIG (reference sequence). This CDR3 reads CAWRSGGVGEQFF. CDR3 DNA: TGTGCCTGGAGGTCAGGAGGGGTGGGAGAGCAGTTCTTC.

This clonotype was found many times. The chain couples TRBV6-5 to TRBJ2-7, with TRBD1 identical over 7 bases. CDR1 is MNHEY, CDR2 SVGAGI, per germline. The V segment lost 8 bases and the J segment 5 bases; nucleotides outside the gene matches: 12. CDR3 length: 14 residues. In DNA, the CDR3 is TGTGCCAGCCGACAGGGCAGTGCGTGGCACGAGCAGTACTTC. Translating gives CASRQGSAWHEQYF.

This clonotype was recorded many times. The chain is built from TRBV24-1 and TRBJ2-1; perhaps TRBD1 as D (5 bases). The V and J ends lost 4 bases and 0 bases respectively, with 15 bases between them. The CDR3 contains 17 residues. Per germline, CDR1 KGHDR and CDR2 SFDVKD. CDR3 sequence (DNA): TGTGCCACCAGTGACCGACAGTCGCCTGACTCCTACAATGAGCAGTTCTTC. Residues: CATSDRQSPDSYNEQFF.

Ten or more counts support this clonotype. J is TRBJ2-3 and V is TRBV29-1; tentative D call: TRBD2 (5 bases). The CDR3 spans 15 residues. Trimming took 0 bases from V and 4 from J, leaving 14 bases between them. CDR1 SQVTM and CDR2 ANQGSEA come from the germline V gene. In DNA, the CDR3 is TGCAGCGTTGAAGATTTCAGGCTAGCTCCAGATACGCAGTATTTT. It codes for CSVEDFRLAPDTQYF.

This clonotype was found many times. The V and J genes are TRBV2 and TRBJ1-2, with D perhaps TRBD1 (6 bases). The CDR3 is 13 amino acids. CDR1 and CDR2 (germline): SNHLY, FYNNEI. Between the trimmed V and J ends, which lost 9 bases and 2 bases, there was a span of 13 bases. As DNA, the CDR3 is TGTGCCAGTCCCGGGACACCAAACTATGGCTACACCTTC. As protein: CASPGTPNYGYTF.

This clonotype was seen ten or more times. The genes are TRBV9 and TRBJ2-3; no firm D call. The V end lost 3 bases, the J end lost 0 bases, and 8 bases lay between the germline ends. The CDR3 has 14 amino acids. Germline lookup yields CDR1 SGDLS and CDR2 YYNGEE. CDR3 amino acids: CASSADQSTDTQYF. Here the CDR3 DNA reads TGTGCCAGCAGCGCGGATCAGAGCACAGATACGCAGTATTTT.

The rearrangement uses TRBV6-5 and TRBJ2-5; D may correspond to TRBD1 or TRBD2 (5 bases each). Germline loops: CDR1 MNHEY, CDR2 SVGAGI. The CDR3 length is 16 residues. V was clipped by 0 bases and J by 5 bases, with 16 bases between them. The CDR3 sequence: CASSYSTGAQWETQYF. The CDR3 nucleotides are TGTGCCAGCAGTTACTCGACCGGGGCTCAATGGGAGACCCAGTACTTC.

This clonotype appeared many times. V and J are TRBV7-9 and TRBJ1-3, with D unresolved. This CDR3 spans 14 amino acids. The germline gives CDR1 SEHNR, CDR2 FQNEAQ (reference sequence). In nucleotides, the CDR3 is TGTGTAAACACTGCCTGGAGCTCTGGAAACACCATATATTTT. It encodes CVNTAWSSGNTIYF.

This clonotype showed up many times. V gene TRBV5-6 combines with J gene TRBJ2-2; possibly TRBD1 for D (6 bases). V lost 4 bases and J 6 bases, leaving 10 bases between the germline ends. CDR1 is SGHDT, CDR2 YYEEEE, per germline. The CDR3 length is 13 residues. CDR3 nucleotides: TGTGCCAGCAGCACAGGGATTCCCGGGGAGCTGTTTTTT. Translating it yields CASSTGIPGELFF. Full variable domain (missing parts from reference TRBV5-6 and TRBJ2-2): DAGVTQSPTHLIKTRGQQVTLRCSPKSGHDTVSWYQQALGQGPQFIFQYYEEEERQRGNFPDRFSGHQFPNYSSELNVNALLLGDSALYLCASSTGIPGELFFGEGSRLTVL.

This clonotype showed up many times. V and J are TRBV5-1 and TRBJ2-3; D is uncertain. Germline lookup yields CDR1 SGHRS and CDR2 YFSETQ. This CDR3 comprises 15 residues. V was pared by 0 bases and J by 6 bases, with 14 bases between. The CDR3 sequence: CASSLEGSLGDTQYF. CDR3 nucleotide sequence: TGCGCCAGCAGCTTGGAAGGTTCCCTAGGCGATACGCAGTATTTT.

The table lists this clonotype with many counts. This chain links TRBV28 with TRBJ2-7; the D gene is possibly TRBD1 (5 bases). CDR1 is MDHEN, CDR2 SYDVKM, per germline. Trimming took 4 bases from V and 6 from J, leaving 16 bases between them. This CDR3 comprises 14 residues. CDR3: CASSSMDMPIEQYF. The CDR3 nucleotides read TGTGCCAGCAGTTCCATGGACATGCCAATCGAGCAGTACTTC. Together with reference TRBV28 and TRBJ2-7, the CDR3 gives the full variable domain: DVKVTQSSRYLVKRTGEKVFLECVQDMDHENMFWYRQDPGLGLRLIYFSYDVKMKEKGDIPEGYSVSREKKERFSLILESASTNQTSMYLCASSSMDMPIEQYFGPGTRLTVT.

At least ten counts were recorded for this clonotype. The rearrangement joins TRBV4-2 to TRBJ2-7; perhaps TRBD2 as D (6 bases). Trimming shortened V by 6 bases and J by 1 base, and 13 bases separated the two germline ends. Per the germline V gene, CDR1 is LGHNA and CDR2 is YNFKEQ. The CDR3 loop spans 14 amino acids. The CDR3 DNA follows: TGTGCCAGCAGGGGGACTTTCACATCCTACGAGCAGTACTTC. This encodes CASRGTFTSYEQYF.

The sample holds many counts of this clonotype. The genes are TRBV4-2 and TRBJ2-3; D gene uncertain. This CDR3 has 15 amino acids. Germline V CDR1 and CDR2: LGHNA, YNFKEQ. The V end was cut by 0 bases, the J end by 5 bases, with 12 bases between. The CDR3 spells CASSQDWAREDTQYF. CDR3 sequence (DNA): TGTGCCAGCAGCCAAGATTGGGCCCGCGAAGATACGCAGTATTTT.

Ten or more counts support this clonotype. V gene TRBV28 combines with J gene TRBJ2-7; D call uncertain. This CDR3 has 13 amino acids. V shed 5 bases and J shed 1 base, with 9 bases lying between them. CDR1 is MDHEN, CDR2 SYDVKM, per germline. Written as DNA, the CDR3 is TGTGCCAGCAGTCCCTTCCCTTCCTACGAGCAGTACTTC. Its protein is CASSPFPSYEQYF.